The rows below give T cell receptor beta chains drawn from one sample of a study of radiotherapy plus CTLA-4 blockade in lung cancer. TCRdb keeps only in-frame clones here, not all; method: immunoSEQ multiplex PCR. The table has some 70,000 clones, around three quarters seen once. The material sequenced was peripheral blood, taken from a patient treated with radiotherapy plus ipilimumab. All receptors come from a human donor with non-small cell lung cancer who had a complete response to radiotherapy plus ipilimumab. Both conserved end residues are part of each CDR3. Fields, in order: J gene, V gene, clone size, D gene, CDR3 DNA, CDR3 protein. The D gene is left open where the match is weak. Clone size is given for some rows only: seen once, a few or many times, or a class if the clone is expanded.

J gene: TRBJ1-5
V gene: TRBV7-8
clone size: NA
D gene: NA
CDR3 DNA: TGTGCCAGCAGCTTAGCGATGGACCATCAGCCCCAGCATTTT
CDR3 protein: CASSLAMDHQPQHF

J gene: TRBJ1-1
V gene: TRBV11-3
clone size: NA
D gene: NA
CDR3 DNA: TGTGCCAGCAGCCCGGAGGTCTTCTCCACTGAAGCTTTCTTT
CDR3 protein: CASSPEVFSTEAFF

J gene: TRBJ1-6
V gene: TRBV27
clone size: NA
D gene: NA
CDR3 DNA: TGTGCCAGCAGCTGGGGGCAAGATTCACCCCTCCACTTT
CDR3 protein: CASSWGQDSPLHF

J gene: TRBJ1-2
V gene: TRBV7-8
clone size: NA
D gene: NA
CDR3 DNA: TGTGCCAGCAGCCAGTGGACAGACCAACAAACCCCTAACTATGGCTACACCTTC
CDR3 protein: CASSQWTDQQTPNYGYTF

J gene: TRBJ1-6
V gene: TRBV7-9
clone size: few
D gene: NA
CDR3 DNA: TGTGCCAGCAGCGAAACAGGGACAACCAATTCACCCCTCCACTTT
CDR3 protein: CASSETGTTNSPLHF

J gene: TRBJ2-7
V gene: TRBV25-1
clone size: NA
D gene: TRBD1
CDR3 DNA: TGTGCCAGCAGTGAAAGTTGGGGGACAGGGGGTTACGAGCAGTACTTC
CDR3 protein: CASSESWGTGGYEQYF

J gene: TRBJ2-7
V gene: TRBV5-6
clone size: once
D gene: TRBD1
CDR3 DNA: TGTGCCAGCAGACCTTGGGACAGGCCCTACGAGCAGTACTTC
CDR3 protein: CASRPWDRPYEQYF

J gene: TRBJ2-1
V gene: TRBV15
clone size: few
D gene: NA
CDR3 DNA: TGTGCCACCAGCAGAGAGACAGAACTTAATGAGCAGTTCTTC
CDR3 protein: CATSRETELNEQFF

J gene: TRBJ2-2
V gene: TRBV2
clone size: NA
D gene: TRBD1
CDR3 DNA: TGTGCCAGCAGTAGTCGGACAGGGGGAATCACCGGGGAGCTGTTTTTT
CDR3 protein: CASSSRTGGITGELFF

J gene: TRBJ1-2
V gene: TRBV6-5
clone size: NA
D gene: TRBD1
CDR3 DNA: TGTGCCAGCAGTTACGGGACAGGGGTTAACTATGGCTACACCTTC
CDR3 protein: CASSYGTGVNYGYTF

J gene: TRBJ1-1
V gene: TRBV6-1
clone size: NA
D gene: TRBD1
CDR3 DNA: TGTGCCAGCATGGACAGGGGACTCACTGAAGCTTTCTTT
CDR3 protein: CASMDRGLTEAFF

J gene: TRBJ1-2
V gene: TRBV4-1
clone size: NA
D gene: NA
CDR3 DNA: TGCGCCAGCAGCCAAGAATTCGGTGGGGGGGTAGGTGGCTACACCTTC
CDR3 protein: CASSQEFGGGVGGYTF

J gene: TRBJ1-5
V gene: TRBV5-4
clone size: NA
D gene: NA
CDR3 DNA: TGTGCCAGCAGCTTGGCCGGGACGGGGCCTCAGCCCCAGCATTTT
CDR3 protein: CASSLAGTGPQPQHF

J gene: TRBJ2-2
V gene: TRBV2
clone size: few
D gene: NA
CDR3 DNA: TGTGCCAGCAGTCCCAGGGTGACCGGGGAGCTGTTTTTT
CDR3 protein: CASSPRVTGELFF

J gene: TRBJ1-2
V gene: TRBV7-2
clone size: NA
D gene: NA
CDR3 DNA: TGTGCCAGCAGCCGGAACAGGCGGACAGCTAACTATGGCTACACCTTC
CDR3 protein: CASSRNRRTANYGYTF

J gene: TRBJ2-1
V gene: TRBV5-4
clone size: NA
D gene: NA
CDR3 DNA: TGTGCCAGCAGCCCGGTGGGGACCCAGTCGGATGAGCAGTTCTTC
CDR3 protein: CASSPVGTQSDEQFF

J gene: TRBJ2-5
V gene: TRBV7-8
clone size: NA
D gene: NA
CDR3 DNA: TGTGCCAGCAGCTTAGTACGGCCGATGTTACAAGGGCGAGGGGAGACCCAGTACTTC
CDR3 protein: CASSLVRPMLQGRGETQYF

J gene: TRBJ1-1
V gene: TRBV7-2
clone size: NA
D gene: NA
CDR3 DNA: TGTGCCAGCAGCACCCGCCGAGGGGCGGGCACTGAAGCTTTCTTT
CDR3 protein: CASSTRRGAGTEAFF

J gene: TRBJ2-1
V gene: TRBV10-1
clone size: NA
D gene: NA
CDR3 DNA: TGCGCCAGCAGTGAAAACGGGAATGAGCAGTTCTTC
CDR3 protein: CASSENGNEQFF

J gene: TRBJ2-3
V gene: TRBV7-9
clone size: NA
D gene: NA
CDR3 DNA: TGTGCCAGCAGCTTGTCGTCAGATACGCAGTATTTT
CDR3 protein: CASSLSSDTQYF

J gene: TRBJ1-3
V gene: TRBV2
clone size: NA
D gene: NA
CDR3 DNA: TGTGCCAGCAGTGTCGGGGGTGGACCTGGAAACACCATATATTTT
CDR3 protein: CASSVGGGPGNTIYF

J gene: TRBJ2-1
V gene: TRBV29-1
clone size: NA
D gene: NA
CDR3 DNA: TGCAGCCCGGCATTTAGCAATGAGCAGTTCTTC
CDR3 protein: CSPAFSNEQFF

J gene: TRBJ2-3
V gene: TRBV11-2
clone size: NA
D gene: NA
CDR3 DNA: TGTGCCAGCAGCGCGGGACAGAGGGGTCGCACAGATACGCAGTATTTT
CDR3 protein: CASSAGQRGRTDTQYF

J gene: TRBJ1-1
V gene: TRBV11-3
clone size: NA
D gene: NA
CDR3 DNA: TGTGCCAGCAGCTTGGCCCCGAGGACTGAAGCTTTCTTT
CDR3 protein: CASSLAPRTEAFF

J gene: TRBJ1-5
V gene: TRBV6-5
clone size: NA
D gene: NA
CDR3 DNA: TGTGCCAGCACCTACACGTGGGGACAGCCCCAGCATTTT
CDR3 protein: CASTYTWGQPQHF

J gene: TRBJ1-5
V gene: TRBV19
clone size: NA
D gene: TRBD1
CDR3 DNA: TGTGCCAGTAGTCCAGGGACAGGGTTCCAGCCCCAGCATTTT
CDR3 protein: CASSPGTGFQPQHF

J gene: TRBJ2-7
V gene: TRBV7-2
clone size: NA
D gene: NA
CDR3 DNA: TGTGCCAGCAGTTCCAGGGCTCGCGAGCAGTACTTC
CDR3 protein: CASSSRAREQYF

J gene: TRBJ2-3
V gene: TRBV15
clone size: NA
D gene: NA
CDR3 DNA: TGTGCCACCAGCAGAGTCGGAGGCAGCTACACAGATACGCAGTATTTT
CDR3 protein: CATSRVGGSYTDTQYF

J gene: TRBJ1-2
V gene: TRBV30
clone size: NA
D gene: NA
CDR3 DNA: TGTGCCGGAGGGAGGACTAACTATGGCTACACCTTC
CDR3 protein: CAGGRTNYGYTF